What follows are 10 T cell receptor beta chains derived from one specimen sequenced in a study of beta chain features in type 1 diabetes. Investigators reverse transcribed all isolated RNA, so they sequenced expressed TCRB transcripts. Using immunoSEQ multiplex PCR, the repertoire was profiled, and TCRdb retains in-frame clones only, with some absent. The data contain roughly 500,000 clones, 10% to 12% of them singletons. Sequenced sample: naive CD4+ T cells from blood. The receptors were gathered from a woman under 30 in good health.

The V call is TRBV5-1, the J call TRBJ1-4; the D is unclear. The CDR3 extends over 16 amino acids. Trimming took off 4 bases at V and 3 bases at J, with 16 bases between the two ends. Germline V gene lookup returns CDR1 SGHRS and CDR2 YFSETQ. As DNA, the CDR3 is TGCGCCAGCAGCCCTGACCCCTGGATGGCTAATGAAAAACTGTTTTTT. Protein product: CASSPDPWMANEKLFF.

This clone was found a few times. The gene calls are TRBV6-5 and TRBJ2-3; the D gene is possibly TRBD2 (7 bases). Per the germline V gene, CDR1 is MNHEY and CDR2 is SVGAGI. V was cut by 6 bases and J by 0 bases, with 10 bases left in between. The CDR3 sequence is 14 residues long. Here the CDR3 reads CASSGGPSTDTQYF. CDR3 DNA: TGTGCCAGCAGCGGGGGGCCTAGCACAGATACGCAGTATTTT.

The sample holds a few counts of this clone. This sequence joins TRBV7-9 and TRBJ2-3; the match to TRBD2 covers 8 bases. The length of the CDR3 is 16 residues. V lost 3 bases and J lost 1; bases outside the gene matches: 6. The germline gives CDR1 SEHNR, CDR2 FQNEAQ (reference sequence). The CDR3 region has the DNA TGTGCCAGCAGCTTTCGGACTAGCCGGGGCACAGATACGCAGTATTTT. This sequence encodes CASSFRTSRGTDTQYF.

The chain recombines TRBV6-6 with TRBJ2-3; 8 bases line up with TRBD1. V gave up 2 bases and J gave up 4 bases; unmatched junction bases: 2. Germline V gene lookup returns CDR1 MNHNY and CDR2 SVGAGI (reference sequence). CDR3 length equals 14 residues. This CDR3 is CASSYPTGADTQYF. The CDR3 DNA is TGTGCCAGCAGTTACCCGACAGGGGCAGATACGCAGTATTTT.

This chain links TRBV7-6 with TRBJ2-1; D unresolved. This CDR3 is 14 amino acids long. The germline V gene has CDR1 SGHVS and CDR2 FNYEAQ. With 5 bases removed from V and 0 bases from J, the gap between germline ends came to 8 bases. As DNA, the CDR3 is TGTGCCAGCAGCCCTCGGAGCTCCTACAATGAGCAGTTCTTC. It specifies CASSPRSSYNEQFF.

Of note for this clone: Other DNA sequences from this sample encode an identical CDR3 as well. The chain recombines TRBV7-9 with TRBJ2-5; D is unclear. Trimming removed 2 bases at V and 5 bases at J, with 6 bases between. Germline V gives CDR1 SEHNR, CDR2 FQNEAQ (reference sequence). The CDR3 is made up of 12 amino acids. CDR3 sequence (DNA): TGTGCCAGCAGCTTACAAGGGGAGACCCAGTACTTC. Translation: CASSLQGETQYF.

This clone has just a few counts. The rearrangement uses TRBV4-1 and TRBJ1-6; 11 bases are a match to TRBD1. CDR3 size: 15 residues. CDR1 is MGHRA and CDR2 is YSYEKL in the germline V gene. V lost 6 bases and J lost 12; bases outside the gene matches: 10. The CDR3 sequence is CASSKPGTGGLPLHF. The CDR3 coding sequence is TGCGCCAGCAGTAAACCCGGGACAGGGGGATTACCCCTCCACTTT.

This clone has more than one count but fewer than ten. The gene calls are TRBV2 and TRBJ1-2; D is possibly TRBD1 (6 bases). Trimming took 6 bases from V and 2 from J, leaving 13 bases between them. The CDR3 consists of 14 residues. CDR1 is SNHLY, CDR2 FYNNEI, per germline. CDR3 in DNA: TGTGCCAGCAGGGCTAGGACAGCGAACTATGGCTACACCTTC. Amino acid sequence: CASRARTANYGYTF.

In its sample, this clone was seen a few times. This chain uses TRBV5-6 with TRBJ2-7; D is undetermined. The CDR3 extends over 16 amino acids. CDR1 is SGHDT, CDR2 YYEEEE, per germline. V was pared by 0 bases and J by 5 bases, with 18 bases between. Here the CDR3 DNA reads TGTGCCAGCAGCTTGGGGGTTCGACGATCCACCCACGAGCAGTACGTC. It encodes CASSLGVRRSTHEQYV.

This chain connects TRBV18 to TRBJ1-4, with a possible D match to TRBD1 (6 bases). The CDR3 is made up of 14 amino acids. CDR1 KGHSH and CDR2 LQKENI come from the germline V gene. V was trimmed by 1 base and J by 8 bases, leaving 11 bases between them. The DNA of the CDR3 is TGTGCCAGCTCACCACGGGGGGGCTCGGAAAAACTGTTTTTT. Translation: CASSPRGGSEKLFF.